This TCR beta chain was observed in a study of cytomegalovirus exposure and HLA in healthy donors. Points from the study as a whole: The majority of TCR sequences were rare, yet some public TCRs appeared in many donors. TCR association rates varied by HLA locus in a later analysis, with DRB1 highest and HLA-C lowest. Per published accounts, TCR beta sequences correctly predicted the HLA-A and HLA-B alleles of most subjects.

The PCR employed 60 Vbeta primers together with 13 Jbeta primers. The repertoire was sequenced with immunoSEQ multiplex PCR; TCRdb's copy has only in-frame clones and lacks some. This sample has under 200,000 clones, with about 80% found just once. V gave up 6 bases and J gave up 7 bases; unmatched junction bases: 11. The CDR3 sequence is 14 residues long. Germline CDR1 is GTSNPN and CDR2 is SVGIG (reference sequence). At the time of sampling, donors were nominally healthy, though unrecorded immune exposures were likely. Turning to this clone: Its matching antigen is unknown.

Sequenced material: PBMCs. The chain is built from TRBV30 and TRBJ2-3; 9 nucleotides agree with TRBD2. This TCR came from a woman younger than 30 in good health and CMV-seropositive. The CDR3 region is CACSESGGRYTQYF. The CDR3 nucleotides read TGTGCCTGCTCGGAAAGCGGGGGGCGATATACGCAGTATTTT. The whole variable domain, remainder taken from reference TRBV30 and TRBJ2-3, is SQTIHQWPATLVQPVGSPLSLECTVEGTSNPNLYWYRQAAGRGLQLLFYSVGIGQISSEVPQNLSASRPQDRQFILSSKKLLLSDSGFYLCACSESGGRYTQYFGPGTRLTVL.